Presented here are 3 T cell receptor beta chains from one specimen sequenced in a study of T cells in tumors after PD-1 blockade (dated by TCRdb to the late 2010s). Per the publication, the time point label means: after anti-PD-1 therapy. Library method: the immunoSEQ multiplex PCR assay. TCRdb's version of the immuneACCESS table is confined to in-frame rearrangements and falls short of the full clone set. An unresolved V gene accounts for under half of the shortfall where checked; the remainder is of unknown origin. The sample yields 15,000 or so clones; approximately 80% were counted once. The ten largest clones add up to approximately 22% of the sample. Source: PBMCs, taken after anti-PD-1 treatment. The source is a human donor with basal cell carcinoma.

The rearrangement links TRBV3-1 (or the pseudogene TRBV3-2) to TRBJ2-1; 13 bases align to TRBD2. V shed 4 bases, J shed 15 bases, and the junction held 3 bases outside the gene matches. The CDR3 spans 12 residues. Germline V lookup: CDR1 LGHDT, CDR2 YNNKEL (reference sequence). The DNA for the CDR3 is TGTGCCAGCAGCCGGGGACTAGCGGGGCCGTTCTTC. Residues: CASSRGLAGPFF.

V usage is TRBV4-1 and J usage is TRBJ2-7; no firm D call. CDR3 length: 13 residues. The germline V gene has CDR1 MGHRA and CDR2 YSYEKL. Trimming removed 0 bases at V and 9 bases at J, with 12 bases between. The CDR3 region is CASSQETALGQYF. CDR3 nucleotide sequence: TGCGCCAGCAGCCAAGAGACTGCTCTAGGGCAGTACTTC.

V gene TRBV6-6 combines with J gene TRBJ2-5; D may be TRBD1 or TRBD2 (5 bases each). Germline-derived CDR1 and CDR2 are MNHNY and SVGAGI (reference sequence). This CDR3 has 14 amino acids. The V end was cut by 6 bases, the J end by 4 bases, with 15 bases between. The CDR3 loop is CASRPPGAGETQYF. The DNA for the CDR3 is TGTGCCAGCAGGCCGCCCGGGGCGGGAGAGACCCAGTACTTC.